Reported below is one T cell receptor (beta chain). Trimming removed 6 bases from V and 2 bases from J; junction bases left unmatched: 9. CDR3 length equals 15 residues. TCRdb re-analysed the 5' RACE reads in MiXCR, keeping a single row per CDR3 protein. The sample contains under 150,000 distinct CDR3 sequences, 13% to 15% of which appear only once. This sample is drawn from a study of T cells after yellow fever vaccination. The sequenced sample was CD8+ T cells sorted from PBMCs, obtained 5 days after the yellow fever booster vaccination. This receptor was identified in a man aged 18-30 years who received the YFV17D yellow fever vaccine. The genes are TRBV12-3 or TRBV12-4 and TRBJ2-7; the match to TRBD1 covers 8 bases. The CDR3 DNA sequence: TGTGCCAGCAGCCCGTCGGACAGGGCTACCTACGAGCAGTACTTC. Amino acids: CASSPSDRATYEQYF.